This TCR beta chain was observed in a study of blood T cell repertoires in COVID-19. The wider study: Researchers got acute and convalescent COVID-19 samples from the United States, Italy and Spain.

The CDR3 is made up of 16 amino acids. CDR1 and CDR2 (germline): SGHNT, YYREEE (reference sequence). The ends were cut back, 1 base at V and 6 bases at J, with 20 bases in the middle. This clone was counted a single time. Original handling: Nucleated cell number was recorded as an estimate derived from reference gene primer amplification. Clones were read by immunoSEQ multiplex PCR, and TCRdb kept only the in-frame ones, dropping some. V and J calls and clone size are those listed in that table; D and trimming were worked out from the DNA. This table holds about 120,000 clones, about nine tenths found once.

The receptor's source is a human donor with active COVID-19. The donor label of this sample is uncertain. Sample: peripheral blood. The chain couples TRBV5-4 to TRBJ2-7; maybe TRBD1 (6 bases). CDR3 loop: CASSLSGAGVRIEQYF. Written as DNA, the CDR3 is TGTGCCAGCAGCTTGTCCGGGGCAGGGGTGAGAATCGAGCAGTACTTC.